This TCR beta chain is drawn from a study of vaccination effects on CD4 cells after COVID-19. Study at large: After the second dose, samples were taken at median day 72.

Using viral peptide pools, the ViraFEST assay grew out antigen-specific CD4+ T cells prior to sequencing. Following an approximately eleven-day culture, CD4+ T cells were purified. Everyone in the study got two shots of either the BNT162b2 or mRNA-1273 vaccine. Each vaccine recipient was nucleocapsid antibody negative and had no prior SARS-CoV-2 infection. Every well housed some 2 million PBMC, which grew in culture alongside around 10 IU/ml IL-2 and roughly 9.9 ug/ml peptides. Days 3 and 7 saw half the medium replaced with IL-2 medium. J was trimmed by 3 bases and V by 4 bases; bases with no gene match: 4. This CDR3 is 15 amino acids long. The V gene's germline CDR1 is SGHRS and CDR2 YFSETQ. Worth noting for this clone: No antigen is known for it.

The data were produced by immunoSEQ multiplex PCR, yet TCRdb's version contains in-frame clones alone and is incomplete. Here the sample spans roughly 41,000 clones, 74% being singletons. The rearrangement links TRBV5-1 to TRBJ2-6; 7 bases map to TRBD1. The source is a human donor who received a COVID-19 vaccine. The specimen comprised CD4+ T cells from PBMCs cultured with HCoV-OC43 spike peptides, sampled after COVID-19 vaccination. Subset denoted: HCoV-OC43 spike overlapping peptide pool stimulation. This chain's CDR3 is CASSVGTVGANVLTF. The CDR3 DNA follows: TGCGCCAGCAGCGTAGGGACAGTTGGGGCCAACGTCCTGACTTTC.